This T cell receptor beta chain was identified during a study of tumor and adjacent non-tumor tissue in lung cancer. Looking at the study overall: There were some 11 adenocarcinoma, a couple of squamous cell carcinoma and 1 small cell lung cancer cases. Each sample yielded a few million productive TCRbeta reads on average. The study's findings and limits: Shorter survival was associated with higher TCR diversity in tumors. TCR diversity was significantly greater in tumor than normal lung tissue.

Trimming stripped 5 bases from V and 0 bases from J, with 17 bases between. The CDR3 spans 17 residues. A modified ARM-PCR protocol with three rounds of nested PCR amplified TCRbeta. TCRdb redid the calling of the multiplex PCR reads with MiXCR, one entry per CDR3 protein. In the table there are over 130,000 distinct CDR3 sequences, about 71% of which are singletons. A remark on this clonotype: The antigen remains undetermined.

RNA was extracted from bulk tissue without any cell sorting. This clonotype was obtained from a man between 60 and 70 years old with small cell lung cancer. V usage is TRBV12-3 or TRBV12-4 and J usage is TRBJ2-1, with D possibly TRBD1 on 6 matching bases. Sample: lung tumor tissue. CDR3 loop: CASSPGDTRSSYNEQFF. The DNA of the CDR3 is TGTGCCAGCAGTCCCGGGGACACCAGGAGCTCCTACAATGAGCAGTTCTTC.